These 26 T cell receptor beta chains came from one sample sequenced in a study of T cell responses to AZD1222 COVID-19 vaccine. The method was immunoSEQ multiplex PCR; TCRdb's version includes in-frame clones alone and lacks a portion of them. Of approximately 110,000 clones listed, about 94% were seen once; the top ten hold roughly 2%. The sequencing used peripheral blood, collected on day 0 of AZD1222 vaccination. The receptor source for this set is an adult in good health.

The chain uses TRBV7-2 and TRBJ1-2; D ambiguous. Per the germline V gene, CDR1 is SGHTA and CDR2 is FQGNSA. The CDR3 is 12 amino acids. Trimming removed 1 base at V and 11 bases at J, with 11 bases between. CDR3 DNA: TGTGCCAGCAGCTTAGTGCTAGACGGTTACACCTTC. It yields the protein CASSLVLDGYTF.

The V call is TRBV12-3 or TRBV12-4, the J call TRBJ2-7; D is undetermined. Between the trimmed V and J ends, which lost 5 bases and 4 bases, there was a span of 9 bases. CDR3 length: 12 residues. DNA for the CDR3: TGTGCCAGCAGTCCAACCTATTACGAGCAGTACTTC. Translation gives CASSPTYYEQYF.

The chain has TRBV5-8 and TRBJ1-1; D unclear. Germline V gene data show CDR1 as SGHTS and CDR2 as YDEGEE. The CDR3 totals 11 residues. The ends were cut back, 4 bases at V and 10 bases at J, with 11 bases in the middle. As DNA, the CDR3 is TGTGCCAGCAGCGTCGCCCCCGGAGCTTTCTTT. Translated: CASSVAPGAFF.

The chain uses TRBV19 and TRBJ1-2; D remains unclear. The CDR3 sequence is 15 residues long. V was pared by 6 bases and J by 6 bases, with 20 bases between. Germline CDR1 reads LNHDA; CDR2 reads SQIVND (reference sequence). The chain's CDR3 is CASRSDVLGWDGYTF. CDR3 nucleotides: TGTGCCAGTAGATCTGATGTATTGGGATGGGATGGCTACACCTTC.

This clone was seen only once. This chain links TRBV28 with TRBJ1-2; tentative D call: TRBD1 (6 bases). V was cut by 7 bases and J by 4 bases, with 10 bases left in between. The CDR3 runs to 12 residues. CDR1 MDHEN and CDR2 SYDVKM come from the germline V gene. The CDR3: CASTRGAYGYTF. In DNA form, the CDR3 reads TGTGCCAGCACCAGGGGAGCCTATGGCTACACCTTC.

This chain links TRBV5-1 with TRBJ2-3; 10 positions agree with TRBD1. V lost 3 bases to trimming and J lost 2 bases; unmatched junction nucleotides: 6. CDR1 and CDR2 (germline): SGHRS, YFSETQ. The CDR3 length is 16 residues. In DNA form, the CDR3 reads TGCGCCAGCAGCTCCCGGGACAGGGGCGTCACAGATACGCAGTATTTT. Encoded protein: CASSSRDRGVTDTQYF. The complete variable domain, with remaining parts taken from reference TRBV5-1 and TRBJ2-3, reads KAGVTQTPRYLIKTRGQQVTLSCSPISGHRSVSWYQQTPGQGLQFLFEYFSETQRNKGNFPGRFSGRQFSNSRSEMNVSTLELGDSALYLCASSSRDRGVTDTQYFGPGTRLTVL.

The chain links TRBV2 to TRBJ1-1, with a tentative D call TRBD1 (5 bases). This CDR3 region has 15 residues. V lost 6 bases to trimming and J lost 4 bases, with 18 bases between them. Germline CDR1 is SNHLY and CDR2 is FYNNEI. CDR3: CASSPAGARSTEAFF. Written as DNA, the CDR3 is TGTGCCAGCAGCCCGGCTGGGGCCCGGAGCACTGAAGCTTTCTTT.

The gene calls are TRBV15 and TRBJ2-5; D remains unclear. Trimming shortened V by 1 base and J by 4 bases, and 19 bases separated the two germline ends. The CDR3 has 17 amino acids. Germline CDR1 and CDR2: LNHNV and YYDKDF (reference sequence). The CDR3 is CATSRGNGLLLVETQYF. In DNA form, the CDR3 reads TGTGCCACCAGCAGAGGCAACGGTCTCTTATTGGTAGAGACCCAGTACTTC.

This chain joins TRBV19 and TRBJ2-7; D may be TRBD1 (5 bases). Germline V gene lookup returns CDR1 LNHDA and CDR2 SQIVND (reference sequence). The CDR3 runs to 15 residues. The V gene lost 4 bases and the J gene lost 0 bases, with 13 bases spanning the gap. The CDR3 reads CASSSAWGSSYEQYF. The CDR3 bases are TGTGCCAGTAGTAGCGCGTGGGGCTCCTCCTACGAGCAGTACTTC.

This chain uses TRBV4-1 with TRBJ1-4, with D unresolved. The CDR3 covers 15 residues. Per germline, CDR1 MGHRA and CDR2 YSYEKL. Trimming removed 4 bases at V and 0 bases at J, with 9 bases between. The CDR3 reads CASSLPGTTNEKLFF. CDR3 DNA: TGCGCCAGCAGCCTTCCGGGGACAACTAATGAAAAACTGTTTTTT.

V is TRBV30 and J is TRBJ1-2; tentatively, D is TRBD1 (6 bases). The germline gives CDR1 GTSNPN, CDR2 SVGIG (reference sequence). The CDR3 loop spans 13 amino acids. Trimming took 1 base from V and 5 from J, leaving 11 bases between them. The CDR3, as DNA: TGTGCCTGGAGTGGTGGGGGCGCGTATGGCTACACCTTC. This sequence encodes CAWSGGGAYGYTF.

The V call is TRBV2, the J call TRBJ2-7, with 7 bases lining up with TRBD1. The V gene's germline CDR1 is SNHLY and CDR2 FYNNEI. The CDR3 spans 12 residues. The V segment lost 5 bases and the J segment 3 bases; nucleotides outside the gene matches: 1. CDR3 bases: TGTGCCAGCAGTTACAGGGGCTACGAGCAGTACTTC. This translates into CASSYRGYEQYF.

The chain links TRBV28 to TRBJ2-7, with D possibly matching TRBD2 (5 bases). The CDR3 extends over 14 amino acids. Trimming took 2 bases from V and 1 from J, leaving 9 bases between them. CDR1 and CDR2 from the germline V gene are MDHEN and SYDVKM. The CDR3, as DNA: TGTGCCAGCAGTTTAGTAGCGCGGTCCTACGAGCAGTACTTC. It encodes CASSLVARSYEQYF.

The chain uses TRBV3-1 (or the pseudogene TRBV3-2) and TRBJ1-2, with D possibly being TRBD1 (6 bases). V was clipped by 5 bases and J by 3 bases, with 13 bases between them. CDR1 and CDR2 from the germline V gene are LGHDT and YNNKEL (reference sequence). The CDR3 spans 14 residues. The CDR3 region has the DNA TGTGCCAGCAGCGAGGGCCAGGGGCACTATGGCTACACCTTC. Encoded protein: CASSEGQGHYGYTF.

The chain uses TRBV6-5 and TRBJ2-4, with 10 bases matching TRBD1. This CDR3 is built from 15 residues. Germline CDR1 and CDR2: MNHEY and SVGAGI. V lost 7 bases, J lost 7 bases, and 10 bases stayed unmatched. In DNA, the CDR3 is TGTGCCAGCACCCGGGGACAGGGGCTTGGGAACATTCAGTACTTC. It is translated as CASTRGQGLGNIQYF.

This rearrangement joins TRBV5-4 to TRBJ2-1; 9 nucleotides line up with TRBD1. Germline CDR1 reads SGHNT; CDR2 reads YYREEE (reference sequence). The V gene end was trimmed by 4 bases and the J gene end by 5 bases; junction bases not matched to a gene: 7. The CDR3 has 15 residues. The CDR3 coding sequence is TGTGCCAGCAGCCCGTGGACAGGGGTGAACAATGAGCAGTTCTTC. It codes for CASSPWTGVNNEQFF. The entire variable domain, with the rest obtained from reference TRBV5-4 and TRBJ2-1, is as follows: ETGVTQSPTHLIKTRGQQVTLRCSSQSGHNTVSWYQQALGQGPQFIFQYYREEENGRGNFPPRFSGLQFPNYSSELNVNALELDDSALYLCASSPWTGVNNEQFFGPGTRLTVL.

V gene TRBV7-3 combines with J gene TRBJ2-1; the match to TRBD1 covers 8 bases. V lost 1 base, J lost 3 bases, and 5 bases stayed unmatched. Germline V gives CDR1 SGHTA, CDR2 FQGTGA. CDR3 length: 16 residues. The CDR3 loop reads CASSLRPGGFYNEQFF. The DNA for the CDR3 is TGTGCCAGCAGCTTAAGGCCAGGGGGCTTCTACAATGAGCAGTTCTTC.

The gene calls are TRBV6-4 and TRBJ2-5; TRBD1 agrees at 9 bases. This CDR3 is 14 amino acids long. Trimming cost V 6 bases and J 5 bases; bases outside gene matches: 7. CDR1 is MRHNA and CDR2 is SNTAGT in the germline V gene. This chain's CDR3 is CASSEQQGAETQYF. CDR3 sequence (DNA): TGTGCCAGCAGCGAACAACAGGGGGCTGAGACCCAGTACTTC.

The chain links TRBV19 to TRBJ2-1, with 8 bases identical to TRBD2. Losses at the gene ends were 4 bases for V and 0 bases for J; bases not matched to a gene: 2. The CDR3 is 15 residues long. Germline CDR1 LNHDA, CDR2 SQIVND (reference sequence). CDR3 protein: CASSTAGGSYNEQFF. The CDR3 nucleotides are TGTGCCAGTAGTACGGCGGGGGGCTCCTACAATGAGCAGTTCTTC.

The chain has TRBV2 and TRBJ1-4; TRBD1 aligns across 9 bases. Germline V gene sequence: CDR1 SNHLY, CDR2 FYNNEI. After removal of 6 bases from V and 3 bases from J, the junction contained 2 bases not matched to a gene. This CDR3 has 14 residues. The chain's CDR3 is CASRQGASNEKLFF. The CDR3 DNA reads as TGTGCCAGCAGACAGGGGGCGTCTAATGAAAAACTGTTTTTT.

This chain connects TRBV13 to TRBJ2-3, with D perhaps TRBD1 (6 bases). V was cut by 6 bases and J by 6 bases, with 16 bases left in between. The CDR3 loop spans 14 amino acids. CDR1 is PRHDT, CDR2 FYEKMQ, per germline (reference sequence). The CDR3 region is CASRFSGDGDTQYF. The CDR3, as DNA: TGTGCCAGCAGGTTTTCAGGGGATGGGGATACGCAGTATTTT.

V gene TRBV2 combines with J gene TRBJ1-3; D not resolved. The CDR3 covers 14 residues. Trimming removed 4 bases at V and 4 bases at J, with 11 bases between. From germline, CDR1 is SNHLY and CDR2 FYNNEI. The CDR3 DNA follows: TGTGCCAGCAGTGTGACCTCTTCGGGAAACACCATATATTTT. It yields the protein CASSVTSSGNTIYF.

J is TRBJ1-1 and V is TRBV14; no clear D. This CDR3 region has 13 residues. CDR1 and CDR2 from the germline V gene are SGHDN and FVKESK. V was pared by 0 bases and J by 9 bases, with 11 bases between. CDR3 DNA sequence: TGTGCCAGCAGCCAAGATTTCCGGACGAAAGCTTTCTTT. Its protein is CASSQDFRTKAFF.

This sequence joins TRBV3-1 (or the pseudogene TRBV3-2) and TRBJ1-4, with 7 bases matching TRBD1. CDR3 length: 16 residues. The trim removed 1 base at V and 4 bases at J, leaving 6 bases unmatched. CDR1 LGHDT and CDR2 YNNKEL come from the germline V gene (reference sequence). Written as DNA, the CDR3 is TGTGCCAGCAGCCAAGGTGGAACAGGGGATAATGAAAAACTGTTTTTT. Protein product: CASSQGGTGDNEKLFF.

The V call is TRBV13, the J call TRBJ1-2, with 7 bases fitting TRBD1. The CDR3 is 16 residues long. The V gene end was trimmed by 5 bases and the J gene end by 0 bases; junction bases not matched to a gene: 9. Germline assignment: CDR1 PRHDT and CDR2 FYEKMQ (reference sequence). CDR3 sequence: CASSVGQFSSNYGYTF. The CDR3 DNA sequence: TGTGCCAGCAGCGTGGGACAGTTTTCTTCTAACTATGGCTACACCTTC.

The chain employs TRBV6-2 or TRBV6-3 and TRBJ2-2, with 9 bases matching TRBD2. The germline gives CDR1 MNHEY, CDR2 SVGEGT. V lost 5 bases, J lost 7 bases, and 8 bases stayed unmatched. The CDR3 sequence is 15 residues long. The CDR3 DNA reads TGTGCCAGCAGTATTAGCGGGAGACGCGGCGGGGAGCTGTTTTTT. This gives the protein CASSISGRRGGELFF.